Listed here are 23 T cell receptor beta chains from one sample, sequenced in a study of a mutant IDH1 vaccine in newly diagnosed glioma. The time point denotes: week 23, last vaccination. What each vaccine dose contained was 300 ug of mutant IDH1 20-mer peptide, accompanied by topical imiquimod. The antigens of these receptors remain unknown. Profiled with immunoSEQ multiplex PCR; TCRdb holds only in-frame clones, not every one. Counted here are about 20,000 clones, almost 85% occurring once; the ten biggest clones make up 13%. Here the sequenced sample was PBMCs, taken from a glioma patient whose treatment included an IDH1 peptide vaccine. Receptor source: a man aged 25 to 40 with glioma.

The V gene is TRBV4-1, the J gene TRBJ2-7; unclear D gene. The CDR3 has 11 residues. Germline CDR1 reads MGHRA; CDR2 reads YSYEKL. V dropped 3 bases and J dropped 7 bases, with 7 bases sitting between them. The CDR3, as DNA: TGCGCCAGCAGCCACTATGAGGAGCAGTACTTC. As protein: CASSHYEEQYF.

The V call is TRBV5-1, the J call TRBJ2-1, with D possibly matching TRBD2 (6 bases). Per germline, CDR1 SGHRS and CDR2 YFSETQ. With 3 bases removed from V and 8 bases from J, the gap between germline ends came to 15 bases. The CDR3 runs to 14 residues. CDR3: CASSSLRSGDEQFF. The CDR3 DNA is TGCGCCAGCAGCTCCCTCCGTAGCGGAGATGAGCAGTTCTTC.

The rearrangement uses TRBV7-9 and TRBJ1-2; D gene ambiguous. Germline V gene data show CDR1 as SEHNR and CDR2 as FQNEAQ (reference sequence). Trimming cost V 1 base and J 4 bases, with 22 bases left between them. The CDR3 is 18 amino acids. The CDR3 DNA sequence: TGTGCCAGCAGCTTAGGGGCGCAAGTGGAGGGTTTCCTCTATGGCTACACCTTC. This encodes CASSLGAQVEGFLYGYTF.

The rearrangement uses TRBV6-4 and TRBJ1-1; 7 bases map to TRBD1. The germline CDR1 and CDR2 sequences are MRHNA and SNTAGT. The V segment lost 6 bases and the J segment 7 bases; nucleotides outside the gene matches: 8. The CDR3 extends over 13 amino acids. CDR3 nucleotides: TGTGCCAGCAGCCAGGGAGGGGGCCTTGAAGCTTTCTTT. Its protein product is CASSQGGGLEAFF.

The chain joins TRBV6-1 to TRBJ2-3; the D is unclear. The CDR3 sequence is 14 residues long. Germline loops: CDR1 MNHNS, CDR2 SASEGT. Trimming shortened V by 1 base and J by 5 bases, and 10 bases separated the two germline ends. Here the CDR3 reads CASSEDEGLDTQYF. The CDR3 region has the DNA TGTGCCAGCAGTGAAGATGAAGGCTTAGATACGCAGTATTTT.

The rearrangement uses TRBV7-9 and TRBJ2-3, with 11 bases matching TRBD2. Germline-derived CDR1 and CDR2 are SEHNR and FQNEAQ (reference sequence). V was clipped by 4 bases and J by 2 bases; unmatched bases: 8. This CDR3 region has 17 residues. In DNA, the CDR3 is TGTGCCAGCAGCTCGGGACTAGCGGTGGAGACCACAGATACGCAGTATTTT. Protein product: CASSSGLAVETTDTQYF.

The chain links TRBV6-1 to TRBJ2-5; 9 bases are a match to TRBD2. The germline V gene encodes CDR1 MNHNS and CDR2 SASEGT. The trim removed 4 bases at V and 4 bases at J, leaving 13 bases unmatched. The CDR3 has 17 amino acids. The CDR3 reads CASSAELSGRPPETQYF. As DNA, the CDR3 is TGTGCCAGCAGTGCCGAGTTAAGCGGGAGGCCCCCAGAGACCCAGTACTTC.

The gene calls are TRBV6-5 and TRBJ2-1; the D is unclear. Trimming removed 4 bases from V and 3 bases from J, with 1 base in between. The length of the CDR3 is 11 residues. The germline CDR1 and CDR2 sequences are MNHEY and SVGAGI. The CDR3 is CASSFYNEQFF. The CDR3 nucleotides are TGTGCCAGCAGTTTCTACAATGAGCAGTTCTTC.

The J gene is TRBJ2-1, the V gene TRBV19, with TRBD1 identical over 7 bases. Germline V gene data show CDR1 as LNHDA and CDR2 as SQIVND (reference sequence). V shed 1 base and J 9 bases; nucleotides not matched to a gene: 15. The CDR3 contains 17 residues. CDR3 protein: CASSIASRAGGYGEQFF. The CDR3 coding sequence is TGTGCCAGTAGTATAGCAAGTCGGGCAGGGGGATATGGTGAGCAGTTCTTC. Based on the CDR3 plus reference TRBV19 and TRBJ2-1, the full variable domain is DGGITQSPKYLFRKEGQNVTLSCEQNLNHDAMYWYRQDPGQGLRLIYYSQIVNDFQKGDIAEGYSVSREKKESFPLTVTSAQKNPTAFYLCASSIASRAGGYGEQFFGPGTRLTVL.

The sample holds one count of this clone. This rearrangement joins TRBV7-2 to TRBJ2-5, with 10 bases fitting TRBD2. There are 15 residues in the CDR3. The germline V gene encodes CDR1 SGHTA and CDR2 FQGNSA. Trimming cost V 5 bases and J 1 base; bases outside gene matches: 4. The CDR3 nucleotides are TGTGCCAGCAGCCCCCGGACTAGCGGCCAAGAGACCCAGTACTTC. Translation: CASSPRTSGQETQYF. The complete variable domain, with remaining parts taken from reference TRBV7-2 and TRBJ2-5, reads GAGVSQSPSNKVTEKGKDVELRCDPISGHTALYWYRQSLGQGLEFLIYFQGNSAPDKSGLPSDRFSAERTGGSVSTLTIQRTQQEDSAVYLCASSPRTSGQETQYFGPGTRLLVL.

In this sample, this clone turned up a few times. The J gene is TRBJ1-2, the V gene TRBV2; TRBD1 is a possible D gene (5 bases). Looked up from germline, CDR1 is SNHLY and CDR2 is FYNNEI. This CDR3 contains 12 residues. Trimming pared 8 bases from V and 12 bases from J, leaving 19 bases between. CDR3 nucleotides: TGTGCCAGCCGCGGGACGGGGACTCCCAACACCTTC. The encoded protein is CASRGTGTPNTF.

This rearrangement joins TRBV5-6 to TRBJ2-7; no definite D call. Per the germline V gene, CDR1 is SGHDT and CDR2 is YYEEEE. The CDR3 has 12 amino acids. V lost 4 bases and J lost 11, with 16 bases in between. The CDR3 coding sequence is TGTGCCAGCAGCCTGGGCGGAGCTATGGAGTACTTC. Protein: CASSLGGAMEYF.

V usage is TRBV5-6 and J usage is TRBJ2-1; a weak D match, TRBD1 (6 bases). This CDR3 is built from 14 residues. Germline V gives CDR1 SGHDT, CDR2 YYEEEE. The V gene lost 4 bases and the J gene lost 5 bases, with 13 bases spanning the gap. The CDR3 bases are TGTGCCAGCAGCATAGGGACAAGAAACAATGAGCAGTTCTTC. Protein: CASSIGTRNNEQFF. Drawing the rest from reference TRBV5-6 and TRBJ2-1, the complete variable domain is DAGVTQSPTHLIKTRGQQVTLRCSPKSGHDTVSWYQQALGQGPQFIFQYYEEEERQRGNFPDRFSGHQFPNYSSELNVNALLLGDSALYLCASSIGTRNNEQFFGPGTRLTVL.

The rearrangement uses TRBV7-9 and TRBJ1-2, with a tentative D call TRBD1 (6 bases). Germline loops: CDR1 SEHNR, CDR2 FQNEAQ (reference sequence). This CDR3 spans 13 amino acids. Between the trimmed V and J ends, which lost 5 bases and 2 bases, there was a span of 9 bases. For the CDR3, the DNA is TGTGCCAGCAGCCGAGGACAGAACTATGGCTACACCTTC. Protein sequence: CASSRGQNYGYTF.

The chain uses TRBV19 and TRBJ2-2; D could derive from TRBD1 or TRBD2 (5 bases each). This CDR3 has 15 amino acids. Per the germline V gene, CDR1 is LNHDA and CDR2 is SQIVND (reference sequence). V shed 5 bases and J shed 6 bases, with 16 bases lying between them. This CDR3 is CASSSRGERAGELFF. CDR3 bases: TGTGCCAGTAGTTCCCGAGGGGAGAGGGCCGGGGAGCTGTTTTTT.

The chain couples TRBV7-9 to TRBJ2-7; D is ambiguous. This CDR3 comprises 12 residues. V dropped 1 base and J dropped 2 bases, with 3 bases sitting between them. The germline V gene has CDR1 SEHNR and CDR2 FQNEAQ (reference sequence). DNA for the CDR3: TGTGCCAGCAGCTTAGTGCCCTACGAGCAGTACTTC. Amino acids: CASSLVPYEQYF.

CDR3 amino acids: CASIPLRGDVAYGYTF. For the CDR3, the DNA is TGTGCCAGCATTCCCCTTCGCGGGGACGTAGCCTATGGCTACACCTTC. The V call is TRBV28, the J call TRBJ1-2, with D possibly matching TRBD1 (5 bases). The CDR3 is 16 amino acids. The germline V and J ends were trimmed by 7 bases and 4 bases, with 22 bases remaining between them. CDR1 is MDHEN, CDR2 SYDVKM, per germline.

The V call is TRBV6-5, the J call TRBJ1-1, with a weak D call TRBD1 (6 bases). V lost 7 bases and J lost 5, with 17 bases in between. Per the germline V gene, CDR1 is MNHEY and CDR2 is SVGAGI. CDR3 size: 14 residues. CDR3 protein: CASTSGTLGTEAFF. For the CDR3, the DNA is TGTGCCAGCACCTCCGGGACACTCGGGACTGAAGCTTTCTTT.

This rearrangement joins TRBV2 to TRBJ1-5; D not resolved. The V gene's germline CDR1 is SNHLY and CDR2 FYNNEI. V gave up 8 bases and J gave up 7 bases, with 15 bases separating them. The CDR3 runs 13 residues. The CDR3 coding sequence is TGTGCCAGCCGATCGGGGATGGGGCAGCCCCAGCATTTT. This translates into CASRSGMGQPQHF.

This sequence joins TRBV19 and TRBJ2-1, with D possibly being TRBD1 or TRBD2 (5 bases each). The germline CDR1 and CDR2 sequences are LNHDA and SQIVND (reference sequence). The CDR3 has 15 residues. V was pared by 4 bases and J by 4 bases, with 14 bases between. This CDR3 is CASSRGKGGYNEQFF. The CDR3 nucleotides are TGTGCCAGTAGTAGGGGGAAGGGTGGGTACAATGAGCAGTTCTTC.

In DNA, the CDR3 is TGTGCCAGCAGGACTGGACTAGCGGGACCAGATACGCAGTATTTT. This codes for CASRTGLAGPDTQYF. This rearrangement joins TRBV9 to TRBJ2-3; 12 positions match TRBD2. CDR1 and CDR2 (germline): SGDLS, YYNGEE. The trim removed 5 bases at V and 4 bases at J, leaving 5 bases unmatched. The CDR3 contains 15 residues.

CDR3 nucleotides: TGCGCCAGCAGTGACGGACCGGGCCAGCCCCAGCATTTT. This translates into CASSDGPGQPQHF. The chain joins TRBV10-2 to TRBJ1-5; unclear D gene. With 3 bases removed from V and 7 bases from J, the gap between germline ends came to 10 bases. This CDR3 contains 13 residues. CDR1 and CDR2 (germline): WSHSY, SAAADI.

The rearrangement links TRBV19 to TRBJ2-1; D is unclear. There are 15 residues in the CDR3. The V gene's germline CDR1 is LNHDA and CDR2 SQIVND (reference sequence). Trimming stripped 7 bases from V and 0 bases from J, with 13 bases between. This CDR3 is CASTPRPLSYNEQFF. The CDR3 DNA reads as TGTGCCAGTACCCCGAGACCCCTCTCCTACAATGAGCAGTTCTTC.